The clone carrying this TCR beta chain was picked up many times. Via MiXCR, TCRdb re-called the multiplex PCR reads, giving one row per CDR3 protein. The table shows under 250,000 distinct CDR3 sequences, with around 32% occurring only once. The germline CDR1 and CDR2 sequences are ENHRY and SYGVKD. The CDR3 contains 16 residues. V lost 6 bases and J 2 bases, leaving 17 bases between the germline ends. The data derive from a study of breast tumors, draining lymph nodes, adjacent tissues. Axillary draining lymph nodes of breast cancer patients supplied the node samples. The gene calls are TRBV10-3 and TRBJ1-3; tentatively, D is TRBD1 (5 bases). The source of this sequence is a female donor with breast cancer. Some clones in this sample may be carry-over from other donors' samples. Material: axillary lymph node tissue. In DNA form, the CDR3 reads TGTGCCATCAGGAGTGTTCCGGCGACAGCTGGAAACACCATATATTTT. Translation gives CAIRSVPATAGNTIYF.